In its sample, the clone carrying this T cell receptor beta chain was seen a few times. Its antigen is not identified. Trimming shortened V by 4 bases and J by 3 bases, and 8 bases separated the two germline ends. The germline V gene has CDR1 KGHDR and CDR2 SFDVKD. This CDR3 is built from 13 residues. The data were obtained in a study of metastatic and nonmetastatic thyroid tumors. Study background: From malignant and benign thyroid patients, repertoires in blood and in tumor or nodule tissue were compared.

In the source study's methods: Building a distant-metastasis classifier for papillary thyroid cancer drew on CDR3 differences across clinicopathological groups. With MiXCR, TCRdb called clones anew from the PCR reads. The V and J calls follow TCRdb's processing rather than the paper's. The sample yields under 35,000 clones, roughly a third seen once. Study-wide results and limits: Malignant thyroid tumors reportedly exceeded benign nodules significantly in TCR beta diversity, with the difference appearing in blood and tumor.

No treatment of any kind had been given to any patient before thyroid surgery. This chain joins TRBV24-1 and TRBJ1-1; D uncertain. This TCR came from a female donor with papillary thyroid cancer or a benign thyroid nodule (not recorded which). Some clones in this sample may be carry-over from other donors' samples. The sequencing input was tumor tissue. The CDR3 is CATSESGDTEAFF. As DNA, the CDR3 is TGTGCCACCAGTGAATCGGGTGACACTGAAGCTTTCTTT.